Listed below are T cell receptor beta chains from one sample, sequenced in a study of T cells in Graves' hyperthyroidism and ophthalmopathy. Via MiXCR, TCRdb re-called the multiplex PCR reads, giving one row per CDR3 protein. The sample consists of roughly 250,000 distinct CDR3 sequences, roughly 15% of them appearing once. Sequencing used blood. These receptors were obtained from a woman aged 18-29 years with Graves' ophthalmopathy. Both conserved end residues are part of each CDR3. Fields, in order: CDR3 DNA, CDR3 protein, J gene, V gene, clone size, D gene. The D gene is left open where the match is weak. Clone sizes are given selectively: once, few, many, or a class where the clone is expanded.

CDR3nt: TGCAGTGCTAGAGATTTGCGGCTTACCAATGAAAAACTGTTTTTT
CDR3aa: CSARDLRLTNEKLFF
j_gene: TRBJ1-4
v_gene: TRBV20-1
abundance: many
d_gene: -

CDR3nt: TGTGCCAGCAGCTTAAATTGGGGGGAGACCCAGTACTTC
CDR3aa: CASSLNWGETQYF
j_gene: TRBJ2-5
v_gene: TRBV11-3
abundance: many
d_gene: -

CDR3nt: TGTGCCAGCAGCTTAGGGGGGAGACCCGCCGGAGAGACCCAGTACTTC
CDR3aa: CASSLGGRPAGETQYF
j_gene: TRBJ2-5
v_gene: TRBV11-1
abundance: many
d_gene: -

CDR3nt: TGTGCCAGCAGCCTTAGGACTAGCGGAACCATCTACAATGAGCAGTTCTTC
CDR3aa: CASSLRTSGTIYNEQFF
j_gene: TRBJ2-1
v_gene: TRBV3-1
abundance: -
d_gene: TRBD2

CDR3nt: TGCAGTCCCTCATTCGGACACATGAACACTGAAGCTTTCTTT
CDR3aa: CSPSFGHMNTEAFF
j_gene: TRBJ1-1
v_gene: TRBV20-1
abundance: many
d_gene: -

CDR3nt: TGTGCCACCACAGGGGTTCCCCGCATGAACACTGAAGCTTTCTTT
CDR3aa: CATTGVPRMNTEAFF
j_gene: TRBJ1-1
v_gene: TRBV28
abundance: -
d_gene: TRBD1

CDR3nt: TGTGCCAGCAGTTCCAGGGGCACTGAAGCTTTCTTT
CDR3aa: CASSSRGTEAFF
j_gene: TRBJ1-1
v_gene: TRBV6-1
abundance: many
d_gene: -

CDR3nt: TGTGCCAGCACCAAACAGGGATGGGACACTGAAGCTTTCTTT
CDR3aa: CASTKQGWDTEAFF
j_gene: TRBJ1-1
v_gene: TRBV2
abundance: many
d_gene: -

CDR3nt: TGCGCCAGCAGCCAGGGAAGTGGTGTTTTAAACTACGAGCAGTACTTC
CDR3aa: CASSQGSGVLNYEQYF
j_gene: TRBJ2-7
v_gene: TRBV4-1
abundance: many
d_gene: -

CDR3nt: TGTGCCAGCAGTCGACTGACAGGGAACTATGGCTACACCTTC
CDR3aa: CASSRLTGNYGYTF
j_gene: TRBJ1-2
v_gene: TRBV27
abundance: many
d_gene: TRBD1

CDR3nt: TGTGCCAGCAGTTTGACAGATTACGATCTCCCCGGGGGACTAGCGGGAGGTTATGGTGACGAGCAGTACTTC
CDR3aa: CASSLTDYDLPGGLAGGYGDEQYF
j_gene: TRBJ2-7
v_gene: TRBV28
abundance: many
d_gene: TRBD2

CDR3nt: TGTGCCAGCAGCTTTCTAGCGGGAGGGACCGGGGAGCTGTTTTTT
CDR3aa: CASSFLAGGTGELFF
j_gene: TRBJ2-2
v_gene: TRBV5-5
abundance: many
d_gene: TRBD2

CDR3nt: TGTGCCAGCAGTTCAACCGGGACAGGGTATGGTCGTGCTGAAGCTTTCTTT
CDR3aa: CASSSTGTGYGRAEAFF
j_gene: TRBJ1-1
v_gene: TRBV28
abundance: many
d_gene: TRBD1

CDR3nt: TGTGCCAGCAGCTTTGGAGGGGGAGGGTACAATGAGCAGTTCTTC
CDR3aa: CASSFGGGGYNEQFF
j_gene: TRBJ2-1
v_gene: TRBV5-8
abundance: few
d_gene: -

CDR3nt: TGTGCCAGCAGCCAGGAAGACAGACTTGAAGCTTTCTTT
CDR3aa: CASSQEDRLEAFF
j_gene: TRBJ1-1
v_gene: TRBV14
abundance: many
d_gene: -

CDR3nt: TGTGCCAGCAGCGCCTCTGGACAGGGGGGAAATCAGCCCCAGCATTTT
CDR3aa: CASSASGQGGNQPQHF
j_gene: TRBJ1-5
v_gene: TRBV6-1
abundance: many
d_gene: TRBD1

CDR3nt: TGTGCCAGCTCACCAGCAGTGCAGGGAAGCACTGAAGCTTTCTTT
CDR3aa: CASSPAVQGSTEAFF
j_gene: TRBJ1-1
v_gene: TRBV18
abundance: -
d_gene: -

CDR3nt: TGTGCCAGCTCCCCGACGACTAGAGACATTCAGTACTTC
CDR3aa: CASSPTTRDIQYF
j_gene: TRBJ2-4
v_gene: TRBV18
abundance: many
d_gene: -